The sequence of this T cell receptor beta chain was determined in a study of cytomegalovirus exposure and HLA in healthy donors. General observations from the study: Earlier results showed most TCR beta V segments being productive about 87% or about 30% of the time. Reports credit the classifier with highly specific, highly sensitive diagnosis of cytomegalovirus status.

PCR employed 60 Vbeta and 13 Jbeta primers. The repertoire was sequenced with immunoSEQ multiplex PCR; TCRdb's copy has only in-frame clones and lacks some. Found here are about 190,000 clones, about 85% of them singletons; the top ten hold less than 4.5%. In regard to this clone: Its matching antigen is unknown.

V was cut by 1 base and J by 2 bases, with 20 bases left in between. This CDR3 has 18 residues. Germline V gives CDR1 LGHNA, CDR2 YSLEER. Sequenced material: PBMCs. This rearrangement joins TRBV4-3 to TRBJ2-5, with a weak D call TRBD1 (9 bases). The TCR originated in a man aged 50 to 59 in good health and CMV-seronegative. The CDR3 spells CASSQVVSGDRAQETQYF. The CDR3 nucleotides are TGCGCCAGCAGCCAAGTGGTTAGCGGGGACAGGGCTCAAGAGACCCAGTACTTC.